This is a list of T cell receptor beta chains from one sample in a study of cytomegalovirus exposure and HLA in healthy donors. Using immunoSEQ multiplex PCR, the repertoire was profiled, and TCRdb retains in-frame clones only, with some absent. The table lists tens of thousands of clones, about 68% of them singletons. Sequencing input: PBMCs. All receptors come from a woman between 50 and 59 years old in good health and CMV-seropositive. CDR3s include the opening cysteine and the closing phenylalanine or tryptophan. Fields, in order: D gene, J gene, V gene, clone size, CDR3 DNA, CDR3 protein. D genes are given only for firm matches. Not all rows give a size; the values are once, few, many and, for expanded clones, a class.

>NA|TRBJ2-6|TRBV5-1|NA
TGCGCCAGCAGCTTGGGACAGGAAGATGCCGGGGCCAACGTCCTGACTTTC
CASSLGQEDAGANVLTF
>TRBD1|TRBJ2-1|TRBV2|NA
TGTGCCAGCAGTGAAGCTCCAGGACAGGGAGGTGGCAATGAGCAGTTCTTC
CASSEAPGQGGGNEQFF
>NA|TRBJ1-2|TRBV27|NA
TGTGCCAGCAGTTTCGGTCGTAACTATGGCTACACCTTC
CASSFGRNYGYTF
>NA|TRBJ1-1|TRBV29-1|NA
TGCAGCGTTGGGGTCGGAGGAGGGGCTTTCTTT
CSVGVGGGAFF
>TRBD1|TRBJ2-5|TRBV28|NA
TGTGCCAGCAGCCTGGCAGGGGGCCAAGAGACCCAGTACTTC
CASSLAGGQETQYF
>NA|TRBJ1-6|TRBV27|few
TGTGCCAGCAGTTTATGGCCCCCCCCGTTACGGAGAAATAATTCACCCCTCCACTTT
CASSLWPPPLRRNNSPLHF
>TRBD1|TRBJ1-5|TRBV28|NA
TGTGCCAGCAGGTACAGGGGGCGCGGCAATCAGCCCCAGCATTTT
CASRYRGRGNQPQHF
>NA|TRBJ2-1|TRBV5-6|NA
TGTGCCAGCAGCTTGGATGTTCGGAGCTCCTACAATGAGCAGTTCTTC
CASSLDVRSSYNEQFF
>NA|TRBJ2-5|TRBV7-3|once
TGTGCCAGCAGCCCGGCGGGGACGGGGGAGACCCAGTACTTC
CASSPAGTGETQYF
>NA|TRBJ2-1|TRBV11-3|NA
TGTGCCAGCAGCTTAGGGTTTAGTGGTGAGCAGTTCTTC
CASSLGFSGEQFF
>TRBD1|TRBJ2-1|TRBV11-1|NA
TGTGCCAGCAGCTTAACAGGGGATGAGCAGTTCTTC
CASSLTGDEQFF
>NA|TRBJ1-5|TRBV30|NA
TGTGCCTGGAGTCGAGGCGACAATCAGCCCCAGCATTTT
CAWSRGDNQPQHF
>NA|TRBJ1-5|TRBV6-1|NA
TGTGCCAGCAGTGAAGTTGGCTCCCCTACGGGTCAGCCCCAGCATTTT
CASSEVGSPTGQPQHF
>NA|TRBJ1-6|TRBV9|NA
TGTGCCAGCAGCGTCGGGAACGCAAAATTCTCACCCCTCCACTTT
CASSVGNAKFSPLHF
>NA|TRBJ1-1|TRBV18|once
TGTGCCAGCTCCCCCGCCGTACGCTTAGGACAGATCGAGCTAGGGAACACTGAAGCTTTCTTT
CASSPAVRLGQIELGNTEAFF
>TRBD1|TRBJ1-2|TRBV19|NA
TGTGCCAGTAGTTGGATAACAGGGGGTAGCTATGGCTACACCTTC
CASSWITGGSYGYTF
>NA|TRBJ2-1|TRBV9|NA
TGTGCCAGCAGCGCTCCGAGATCTACCACCCAGTTCTTC
CASSAPRSTTQFF
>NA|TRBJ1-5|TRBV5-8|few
TGTGCCAGCGGACTTAACAATCAGCCCCAGCATTTT
CASGLNNQPQHF
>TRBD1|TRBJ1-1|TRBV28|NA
TGTGCCAGCAGACCAACAGGACAGGGGAACACTGAAGCTTTCTTT
CASRPTGQGNTEAFF
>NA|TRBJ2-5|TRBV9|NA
TGTGCCAGCAGCGCCTCCTGGGGGGAACTGGAGACCCAGTACTTC
CASSASWGELETQYF
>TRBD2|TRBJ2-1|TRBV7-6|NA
TGTGCCAGCAGCTTAGGCCTAGCGGGGGTCAGCTCCTACAATGAGCAGTTCTTC
CASSLGLAGVSSYNEQFF
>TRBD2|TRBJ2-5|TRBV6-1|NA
TGTGCCAGCACTGAGGTAGCGGGGGGGATCCAAGAGACCCAGTACTTC
CASTEVAGGIQETQYF
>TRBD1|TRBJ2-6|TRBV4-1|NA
TGCGCCAGCAGCCGATTTCCGGGACAGGCCTCTGGGGCCAACGTCCTGACTTTC
CASSRFPGQASGANVLTF
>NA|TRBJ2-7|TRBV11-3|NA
TGTGCCAGCAGCCCTAGTAGAAACTCCTACGAGCAGTACTTC
CASSPSRNSYEQYF
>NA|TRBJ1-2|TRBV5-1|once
TGCGCCAGCAGCCCGCAGGGTAGCCTCCTCTATGGCTACACCTTC
CASSPQGSLLYGYTF
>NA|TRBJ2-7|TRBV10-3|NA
TGTGCCACCGTGGGTGGTTTGAGGGTGTACTTC
CATVGGLRVYF
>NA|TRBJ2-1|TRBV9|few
TGTGCCAGCAGCGTAGTCCCCTCCGAGGGTAGCTCCTACAATGAGCAGTTCTTC
CASSVVPSEGSSYNEQFF
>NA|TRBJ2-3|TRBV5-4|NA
TGTGCCAGCAGCTTGGCCCGACAGGGCACAGATACGCAGTATTTT
CASSLARQGTDTQYF
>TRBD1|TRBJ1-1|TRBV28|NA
TGTGCCAGCAGTTTGGGTGGACAGGGGGCTTTCTTT
CASSLGGQGAFF
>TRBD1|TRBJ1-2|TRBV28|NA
TGTGCCAGCAGTTACCCCGGGACAGGGGGCGTGAGTGATTCTTATGGCTACACCTTC
CASSYPGTGGVSDSYGYTF
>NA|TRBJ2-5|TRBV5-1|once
TGCGCCAGCAGCTTGGAGGGGTTCCAAGAGACCCAGTACTTC
CASSLEGFQETQYF
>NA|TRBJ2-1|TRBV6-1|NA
TGTGCCAGCAGTGAGGGCGGGGCAGGCAAGGGAAGGGAGCAGTTCTTC
CASSEGGAGKGREQFF
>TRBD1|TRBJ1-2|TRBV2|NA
TGTGCCAGCAGATTGGGGGTCGACAGGGTTTATGGCTACACCTTC
CASRLGVDRVYGYTF
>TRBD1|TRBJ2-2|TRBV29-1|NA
TGCAGCGGCCAAGGGGGCGCGGACACCGGGGAGCTGTTTTTT
CSGQGGADTGELFF
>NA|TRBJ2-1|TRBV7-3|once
TGTGCCAGCAGCTTAACTCCTAATGAGCAGTTCTTC
CASSLTPNEQFF
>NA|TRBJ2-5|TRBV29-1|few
TGCAGCGTCCGGGGTGATGGGGAGACCCAGTACTTC
CSVRGDGETQYF
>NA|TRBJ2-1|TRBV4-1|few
TGCGCCAGCAGCCAAGCAGGGAAAGGCTCCTACAATGAGCAGTTCTTC
CASSQAGKGSYNEQFF
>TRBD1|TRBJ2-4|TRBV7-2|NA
TGTGCCAGCAGCTTAGGGGGGCAGGGGGCGGGGTGGGCCAAAAACATTCAGTACTTC
CASSLGGQGAGWAKNIQYF
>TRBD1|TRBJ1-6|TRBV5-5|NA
TGTGCCAGCAGCCCTACAGGGGGCGCCAATAATTCACCCCTCCACTTT
CASSPTGGANNSPLHF
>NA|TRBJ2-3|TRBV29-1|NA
TGCAGCGGGCCGCCAGATACGCAGTATTTT
CSGPPDTQYF
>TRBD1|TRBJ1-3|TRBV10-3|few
TGTGCCGTCGACGTGGGGGGACAGGGAAACACCATATATTTT
CAVDVGGQGNTIYF
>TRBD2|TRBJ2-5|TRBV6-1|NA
TGTGCCAGCTGCGAACCGGGACTACTGGAGACCCAGTACTTC
CASCEPGLLETQYF